This TCR beta chain derives from a study of cytomegalovirus exposure and HLA in healthy donors. On the study more broadly: Among the roughly 380 donors who were genotyped, roughly 86% fell in the genetic ancestry cluster that is associated with self-reported Caucasian donors.

Regarding the study as a whole: V- and J-gene trimming in TCR beta was tied to a missense DCLRE1C variant by an analysis performed later. For most TCR beta V segments, an earlier analysis put the productive rate at about 90% or about 30% of the time.

Between the trimmed V and J ends, which lost 2 bases and 13 bases, there was a span of 18 bases. Germline lookup yields CDR1 SGHRS and CDR2 YFSETQ. This CDR3 is built from 13 residues. The PCR used 60 Vbeta and 13 Jbeta primers. Generated by immunoSEQ multiplex PCR, the TCRdb table keeps only in-frame clones and is missing some. The sample carries 45,000 to 60,000 clones, less than 85% recorded once. This clone was detected a few times. The antigen remains undetermined. This TCR derives from a man between 25 and 39 years old in good health and CMV-seropositive. What was sequenced was PBMCs. V gene TRBV5-1 combines with J gene TRBJ1-2; D is undetermined. As DNA, the CDR3 is TGCGCCAGCAGCTTTGCCGGGGATTTAAGCGGCACCTTC. Translation gives CASSFAGDLSGTF.